A selection of T cell receptor beta chains follows, all from one sample in a study of T cell responses to AZD1222 COVID-19 vaccine. Assay used: immunoSEQ multiplex PCR; TCRdb lists only in-frame clones, some missing. Seen here are roughly 150,000 clones, approximately 87% observed once, and the top ten hold 1.5% to 2%. Sequences were derived from peripheral blood, sampled 28 days after the second AZD1222 dose. These receptor sequences come from an adult who received the AZD1222 COVID-19 vaccine. Each CDR3 is given with its conserved first and last residue. D genes are given only for firm matches. The size entry is marked missing in some rows and otherwise reads once, few, many or a size class.

>-|TRBJ2-1|TRBV30|-
CAWGGGFSYNEQFF
TGTGCCTGGGGCGGCGGTTTCTCCTACAATGAGCAGTTCTTC
>-|TRBJ1-1|TRBV10-1|-
CASSPWLNTEAFF
TGCGCCAGCAGTCCCTGGCTGAACACTGAAGCTTTCTTT
>-|TRBJ2-7|TRBV7-8|many
CASSPRDGTYEQYF
TGTGCCAGCAGCCCTAGGGACGGAACCTACGAGCAGTACTTC
>-|TRBJ2-7|TRBV2|-
CASIAAPSYEQYF
TGTGCCAGCATAGCGGCACCTTCCTACGAGCAGTACTTC
>-|TRBJ1-5|TRBV28|-
CATYTRNSNQPQHF
TGTGCCACGTACACGAGAAATAGCAATCAGCCCCAGCATTTT
>TRBD1|TRBJ1-2|TRBV18|-
CASSPRGQRDRINYGYTF
TGTGCCAGCTCACCACGGGGCCAACGGGACAGAATTAACTATGGCTACACCTTC
>TRBD1|TRBJ1-3|TRBV11-2|-
CASSSFRQGATGNTIYF
TGTGCCAGCAGCTCCTTTAGACAGGGGGCCACTGGAAACACCATATATTTT
>-|TRBJ2-3|TRBV4-1|-
CASSQNRGVRTDTQYF
TGCGCCAGCAGCCAAAACCGAGGAGTGCGCACAGATACGCAGTATTTT
>-|TRBJ2-7|TRBV4-3|-
CASSQDRHLEQYF
TGCGCCAGCAGCCAAGATCGACATCTCGAGCAGTACTTC
>-|TRBJ1-2|TRBV10-2|-
CASGSGSNYGYTF
TGCGCCAGCGGGTCGGGCAGCAACTATGGCTACACCTTC
>-|TRBJ2-3|TRBV10-3|once
CAISSRQDTDTQYF
TGTGCCATCAGTTCCAGACAGGACACAGATACGCAGTATTTT
>-|TRBJ2-7|TRBV30|-
CAWSAGFAYEQYF
TGTGCCTGGAGTGCAGGGTTCGCGTACGAGCAGTACTTC
>-|TRBJ1-2|TRBV11-2|-
CASSLTRVSNGYTF
TGTGCCAGCAGCTTGACAAGGGTCTCTAATGGCTACACCTTC
>TRBD1|TRBJ1-2|TRBV6-5|-
CASGPRDRPVYGYTF
TGTGCCAGCGGACCCCGGGACAGACCCGTCTATGGCTACACCTTC
>-|TRBJ2-1|TRBV7-2|-
CASRGGGQNNEQFF
TGTGCCAGCAGAGGGGGGGGACAAAACAATGAGCAGTTCTTC
>-|TRBJ1-2|TRBV2|-
CASSESQGYGYTF
TGTGCCAGCAGTGAAAGTCAGGGTTATGGCTACACCTTC
>TRBD1|TRBJ1-1|TRBV5-4|-
CASSPGGGGRTEAFF
TGTGCCAGCAGCCCTGGGGGAGGGGGCCGAACTGAAGCTTTCTTT
>TRBD1|TRBJ1-1|TRBV28|few
CASSRPGQGGTEAFF
TGTGCCAGCAGTCGCCCGGGACAGGGAGGCACTGAAGCTTTCTTT
>TRBD1|TRBJ1-2|TRBV6-5|-
CASSSPGQTQYGYTF
TGTGCCAGCAGTTCTCCGGGACAGACACAGTATGGCTACACCTTC
>-|TRBJ2-1|TRBV6-6|-
CASSYDTYNEQFF
TGTGCCAGCAGCTACGATACTTACAATGAGCAGTTCTTC
>-|TRBJ2-2|TRBV5-4|once
CASSLKGNTGELFF
TGTGCCAGCAGCTTGAAGGGGAACACCGGGGAGCTGTTTTTT
>-|TRBJ2-3|TRBV21-1|-
CASSKEEAGGADTQYF
TGTGCCAGCAGCAAAGAAGAAGCGGGGGGAGCAGATACGCAGTATTTT
>-|TRBJ1-1|TRBV7-9|-
CASSLPTEAFF
TGTGCCAGCAGCCTACCGACTGAAGCTTTCTTT
>-|TRBJ1-2|TRBV6-6|-
CASSPREAGYGYTF
TGTGCCAGCAGTCCCCGGGAAGCGGGGTACGGCTACACCTTC
>-|TRBJ1-5|TRBV27|once
CASSLGTSNQPQHF
TGTGCCAGCAGTCTAGGGACTAGCAATCAGCCCCAGCATTTT
>-|TRBJ2-2|TRBV5-1|-
CASSLGHANTGELFF
TGCGCCAGCAGCCTGGGACACGCGAACACCGGGGAGCTGTTTTTT
>-|TRBJ2-5|TRBV7-7|-
CASSLGGLETQYF
TGTGCTAGCAGCTTAGGGGGACTAGAGACCCAGTACTTC
>-|TRBJ1-2|TRBV4-2|-
CASSQAGGTNYGYTF
TGTGCCAGCAGCCAAGCGGGAGGGACCAACTATGGCTACACCTTC
>-|TRBJ2-5|TRBV4-1|-
CASSQGHLQETQYF
TGCGCCAGCAGCCAAGGACACCTACAAGAGACCCAGTACTTC
>TRBD2|TRBJ2-7|TRBV10-1|-
CASSEQRGAYEQYF
TGCGCCAGCAGTGAGCAGCGGGGCGCCTACGAGCAGTACTTC
>-|TRBJ2-3|TRBV6-1|-
CASSEASFWGTQYF
TGTGCCAGCAGTGAAGCAAGTTTTTGGGGTACGCAGTATTTT
>TRBD1|TRBJ1-2|TRBV19|-
CASSISRTGNYGYTF
TGTGCCAGTAGTATTAGTAGGACAGGGAATTATGGCTACACCTTC
>-|TRBJ2-4|TRBV5-6|-
CASSLEPGDKNIQYF
TGTGCCAGCAGCTTGGAACCTGGGGACAAAAACATTCAGTACTTC
>-|TRBJ1-1|TRBV30|once
CAWTSGNTEAFF
TGTGCCTGGACATCAGGGAACACTGAAGCTTTCTTT
>-|TRBJ2-2|TRBV19|-
CASSISLPNTGELFF
TGTGCCAGTAGTATAAGCCTCCCAAACACCGGGGAGCTGTTTTTT
>TRBD2|TRBJ2-3|TRBV11-3|-
CASSAGTSGRADTQYF
TGTGCCAGCAGCGCCGGGACTAGCGGGAGAGCAGATACGCAGTATTTT
>-|TRBJ2-1|TRBV18|-
CASSPADLRVDEQFF
TGTGCCAGCTCACCTGCCGACCTCAGGGTAGATGAGCAGTTCTTC
>-|TRBJ2-1|TRBV27|-
CASSLGTPYNEQFF
TGTGCCAGCAGTTTGGGGACACCCTACAATGAGCAGTTCTTC
>-|TRBJ1-1|TRBV19|-
CASSTTPVNTEAFF
TGTGCCAGTAGTACCACACCGGTTAACACTGAAGCTTTCTTT
>TRBD1|TRBJ2-1|TRBV9|-
CASSVALSQGAQNEQFF
TGTGCCAGCAGCGTAGCCCTTTCCCAGGGGGCGCAGAATGAGCAGTTCTTC
>-|TRBJ2-3|TRBV20-1|few
CSASKDGGETDTQYF
TGCAGTGCTAGTAAAGATGGAGGGGAGACAGATACGCAGTATTTT
>-|TRBJ1-6|TRBV30|-
CAWSVGGGSPLHF
TGTGCCTGGAGTGTAGGTGGAGGGTCACCCCTCCACTTT
>-|TRBJ1-1|TRBV3-1/TRBV3-2|-
CASSQGGLEAFF
TGTGCCAGCAGCCAAGGGGGCCTCGAAGCTTTCTTT
>-|TRBJ1-6|TRBV10-3|-
CAISGGLENSPLHF
TGTGCCATCAGTGGAGGGCTAGAGAATTCACCCCTCCACTTT
>-|TRBJ1-4|TRBV28|-
CASSFPVKQSATNEKLFF
TGTGCCAGCAGTTTTCCCGTAAAACAATCTGCAACTAATGAAAAACTGTTTTTT
>-|TRBJ2-7|TRBV9|few
CASSPQPYYEQYF
TGTGCCAGCAGCCCGCAACCCTACTACGAGCAGTACTTC
>TRBD1|TRBJ1-1|TRBV5-1|once
CASSLGDRFLNTEAFF
TGCGCCAGCAGCTTGGGGGACAGGTTCTTGAACACTGAAGCTTTCTTT
>TRBD2|TRBJ2-3|TRBV11-3|few
CASSAGGNTDTQYF
TGTGCCAGCAGCGCGGGGGGGAACACAGATACGCAGTATTTT
>-|TRBJ1-4|TRBV2|-
CASHRDGSNEKLFF
TGTGCCAGCCACCGGGACGGAAGCAACGAAAAACTGTTTTTT
>-|TRBJ1-2|TRBV5-1|once
CASSLTGASYGYTF
TGCGCCAGCAGTCTAACGGGGGCCTCCTATGGCTACACCTTC
>-|TRBJ1-3|TRBV6-5|-
CASSYWRGTSGNTIYF
TGTGCCAGCAGTTACTGGAGGGGCACCTCTGGAAACACCATATATTTT
>-|TRBJ2-7|TRBV11-3|-
CASSRRADSYYEQYF
TGTGCCAGCAGCCGAAGGGCAGACTCTTATTACGAGCAGTACTTC
>TRBD1|TRBJ1-2|TRBV7-9|-
CASSLALGTAFSRGYTF
TGTGCCAGCAGCTTAGCGCTTGGGACAGCCTTTTCGAGGGGCTACACCTTC
>TRBD1|TRBJ1-5|TRBV6-5|-
CANGQDSNQPQHF
TGTGCCAACGGACAGGATAGCAATCAGCCCCAGCATTTT